Following are 22 T cell receptor beta chains from one sample sequenced in a study of T cells after yellow fever vaccination. TCRdb called the 5' RACE reads again in MiXCR, with one record for every CDR3 protein. This table holds approximately 300,000 distinct CDR3 sequences, about 11% found once. The specimen comprised CD4+ T cells sorted from PBMCs, sampled 45 days after the yellow fever booster vaccination. Receptors were obtained from a man aged 18 to 29 who received the YFV17D yellow fever vaccine.

This clonotype appeared a few times. The chain employs TRBV12-3 or TRBV12-4 and TRBJ1-1, with TRBD1 as a possible D gene (5 bases). The CDR3 has 13 residues. Trimming stripped 7 bases from V and 11 bases from J, with 20 bases between. This CDR3 reads CASIPGTTRQAFF. CDR3 in DNA: TGTGCCAGCATTCCCGGGACCACCCGGCAGGCTTTCTTT.

This clonotype has ten or more counts. V is TRBV29-1 and J is TRBJ2-6, with 10 bases lining up with TRBD2. From germline, CDR1 is SQVTM and CDR2 ANQGSEA. V shed 3 bases, J shed 0 bases, and the junction held 2 bases outside the gene matches. This CDR3 spans 16 amino acids. CDR3 bases: TGCAGCGTTGATGAGCGGGGGGGCTCTGGGGCCAACGTCCTGACTTTC. It specifies CSVDERGGSGANVLTF.

This clonotype was picked up a small number of times. The chain employs TRBV5-1 and TRBJ2-1, with TRBD2 as a possible D gene (6 bases). The V gene's germline CDR1 is SGHRS and CDR2 YFSETQ. The V gene lost 0 bases and the J gene lost 5 bases, with 9 bases spanning the gap. This CDR3 comprises 14 residues. As DNA, the CDR3 is TGCGCCAGCAGCTTGGACGGGGGAGACAATGAGCAGTTCTTC. Encoded protein: CASSLDGGDNEQFF.

The CDR3 DNA reads as TGTGCCAGCAGCCAACGGATCGGGGGAGGAGAGACCCAGTACTTC. Translated: CASSQRIGGGETQYF. This chain joins TRBV3-1 and TRBJ2-5; D possibly corresponds to TRBD2 (6 bases). From germline, CDR1 is LGHDT and CDR2 YNNKEL (reference sequence). V lost 2 bases, J lost 4 bases, and 14 bases lay in between. CDR3 size: 15 residues.

The sample holds a few counts of this clonotype. V and J are TRBV9 and TRBJ2-1; TRBD1 aligns across 8 bases. This CDR3 comprises 15 residues. The germline V gene encodes CDR1 SGDLS and CDR2 YYNGEE. V lost 3 bases and J lost 7; bases outside the gene matches: 9. In nucleotides, the CDR3 is TGTGCCAGCAGCGAGACGGGACAGGAGGTGAATGAGCAGTTCTTC. This codes for CASSETGQEVNEQFF. Full variable domain (missing parts from reference TRBV9 and TRBJ2-1): DSGVTQTPKHLITATGQRVTLRCSPRSGDLSVYWYQQSLDQGLQFLIQYYNGEERAKGNILERFSAQQFPDLHSELNLSSLELGDSALYFCASSETGQEVNEQFFGPGTRLTVL.

V usage is TRBV6-5 and J usage is TRBJ1-6; D may be TRBD1 (5 bases). The CDR3 is 14 residues long. Trimming shortened V by 0 bases and J by 8 bases, and 8 bases separated the two germline ends. Germline-derived CDR1 and CDR2 are MNHEY and SVGAGI. The CDR3 spells CASSYSLGDSPLHF. For the CDR3, the DNA is TGTGCCAGCAGTTACTCGCTGGGGGATTCACCCCTCCACTTT.

The chain carries TRBV25-1 and TRBJ1-2, with 9 bases identical to TRBD1. V trimming: 3 bases; J trimming: 7 bases; junction bases outside the gene matches: 9. The germline CDR1 and CDR2 sequences are MGHDK and SYGVNS. The CDR3 is 15 amino acids. CDR3 DNA sequence: TGTGCCAGCAGTGACCCCGGGACAGGGTATGTTGGCTACACCTTC. Translation gives CASSDPGTGYVGYTF.

V gene TRBV11-2 combines with J gene TRBJ2-7, with TRBD2 as a possible D gene (5 bases). This CDR3 has 14 amino acids. The V and J ends lost 2 bases and 5 bases respectively, with 13 bases between them. Germline assignment: CDR1 SGHAT and CDR2 FQNNGV. Here the CDR3 DNA reads TGTGCCAGCAGCTTATCCTTTAGGGAGAACGAGCAGTACTTC. Protein: CASSLSFRENEQYF.

The table lists this clonotype with a few counts. The chain recombines TRBV9 with TRBJ2-2; TRBD1 agrees at 8 bases. Germline V gene lookup returns CDR1 SGDLS and CDR2 YYNGEE. The CDR3 has 16 residues. V lost 0 bases, J lost 3 bases, and 4 bases stayed unmatched. The CDR3 here is CASSVDPGGYTGELFF. The CDR3 DNA sequence: TGTGCCAGCAGCGTAGATCCAGGGGGCTACACCGGGGAGCTGTTTTTT. The full variable domain, with the rest looked up from reference TRBV9 and TRBJ2-2, is DSGVTQTPKHLITATGQRVTLRCSPRSGDLSVYWYQQSLDQGLQFLIQYYNGEERAKGNILERFSAQQFPDLHSELNLSSLELGDSALYFCASSVDPGGYTGELFFGEGSRLTVL.

The rearrangement links TRBV6-5 to TRBJ2-5; D is ambiguous. Germline lookup yields CDR1 MNHEY and CDR2 SVGAGI. Trimming stripped 7 bases from V and 5 bases from J, with 17 bases between. The CDR3 is 14 residues long. Here the CDR3 DNA reads TGTGCCAGCACCCAGACCGCCTTAGGGGAGACCCAGTACTTC. Protein product: CASTQTALGETQYF.

This clonotype was counted only a few times. The genes are TRBV4-2 and TRBJ2-3; D may be TRBD2 (5 bases). The germline gives CDR1 LGHNA, CDR2 YNFKEQ. Trimming shortened V by 3 bases and J by 2 bases, and 9 bases separated the two germline ends. The CDR3 runs to 14 residues. The CDR3 sequence is CASSHGLNTDTQYF. The CDR3, as DNA: TGTGCCAGCAGCCATGGACTGAACACAGATACGCAGTATTTT.

The chain combines TRBV4-1 with TRBJ2-7; 9 bases agree with TRBD1. Trimming removed 0 bases from V and 2 bases from J; junction bases left unmatched: 5. Per germline, CDR1 MGHRA and CDR2 YSYEKL. There are 16 residues in the CDR3. CDR3 in DNA: TGCGCCAGCAGCCAAGATTCCTGGACAGGGGCCTACGAGCAGTACTTC. It translates to CASSQDSWTGAYEQYF.

This chain joins TRBV12-3 or TRBV12-4 and TRBJ1-5, with a weak D call TRBD1 (6 bases). Between the trimmed V and J ends, which lost 7 bases and 5 bases, there was a span of 12 bases. This CDR3 contains 13 residues. The CDR3 protein is CASTPGGHQPQHF. The CDR3 DNA sequence: TGTGCCAGCACCCCCGGGGGCCATCAGCCCCAGCATTTT.

This clonotype was detected a few times. This sequence joins TRBV29-1 and TRBJ2-2, with 7 positions matching TRBD2. The CDR3 is 15 residues long. Germline CDR1 is SQVTM and CDR2 is ANQGSEA. Trimming removed 7 bases from V and 1 base from J; junction bases left unmatched: 9. Here the CDR3 reads CSGRLAGKNTGELFF. Here the CDR3 DNA reads TGCAGCGGAAGACTAGCCGGGAAGAACACCGGGGAGCTGTTTTTT.

The V and J genes are TRBV5-1 and TRBJ2-5; TRBD2 aligns across 9 bases. The CDR3 has 17 amino acids. CDR1 and CDR2 from the germline V gene are SGHRS and YFSETQ. With V trimmed by 4 bases and J by 1 base, 11 bases remained unmatched. The CDR3 DNA reads TGCGCCAGCAGCCGGCTATCTGGAGCGGGGGGCCAAGAGACCCAGTACTTC. This encodes CASSRLSGAGGQETQYF.

This clonotype was picked up a small number of times. J is TRBJ1-5 and V is TRBV7-9, with D possibly being TRBD1 (5 bases). The CDR3 is 15 residues long. Germline CDR1 and CDR2: SEHNR and FQNEAQ (reference sequence). Trimming cost V 0 bases and J 7 bases, with 13 bases left between them. The chain's CDR3 is CASSLAPGLEQPQHF. CDR3 coding DNA: TGTGCCAGCAGCTTAGCGCCAGGGTTGGAGCAGCCCCAGCATTTT.

J is TRBJ2-5 and V is TRBV7-2; unclear D gene. The CDR3 loop spans 14 amino acids. Trimming left V 7 bases short and J 2 bases short, with 14 bases between. The germline gives CDR1 SGHTA, CDR2 FQGNSA. The CDR3 spells CASIVSPHQETQYF. The CDR3 DNA follows: TGTGCCAGCATCGTTTCCCCTCATCAAGAGACCCAGTACTTC.

This clonotype was seen ten or more times. The J gene is TRBJ2-3, the V gene TRBV6-5, with D unclear. Germline CDR1 MNHEY, CDR2 SVGAGI. Trimming cost V 8 bases and J 5 bases, with 11 bases left between them. The CDR3 loop spans 12 amino acids. This chain's CDR3 is CASRKAGDTQYF. The DNA of the CDR3 is TGTGCCAGCCGAAAGGCCGGAGATACGCAGTATTTT.

This clonotype was counted a few times. This chain connects TRBV6-5 to TRBJ2-1; D perhaps matches TRBD2 (5 bases). The CDR3 extends over 14 amino acids. The germline V and J ends were trimmed by 2 bases and 8 bases, with 13 bases remaining between them. From germline, CDR1 is MNHEY and CDR2 SVGAGI. Here the CDR3 reads CASSYAAWGDEQFF. As DNA, the CDR3 is TGTGCCAGCAGTTACGCGGCATGGGGAGATGAGCAGTTCTTC.

This clonotype was recorded a few times. J is TRBJ2-1 and V is TRBV20-1; weak D call: TRBD1 (6 bases). The V gene's germline CDR1 is DFQATT and CDR2 SNEGSKA (reference sequence). V lost 8 bases and J 1 base, leaving 9 bases between the germline ends. CDR3 length: 12 amino acids. CDR3 sequence reads: CSTRGSYNEQFF. The CDR3 DNA reads as TGCAGTACCAGGGGTTCCTACAATGAGCAGTTCTTC.

This clonotype came up many times. This chain links TRBV12-3 or TRBV12-4 with TRBJ2-3; 10 nucleotides match TRBD2. The J segment lost 2 bases and the V segment lost 0 bases, leaving 5 bases of the junction unmatched. This CDR3 is 17 amino acids long. CDR3 loop: CASSLALAGAITDTQYF. The CDR3 DNA reads as TGTGCCAGCAGTTTAGCGCTAGCGGGGGCCATCACAGATACGCAGTATTTT.

This clonotype was counted a few times. This chain joins TRBV6-5 and TRBJ2-2; possibly TRBD1 for D (5 bases). Germline-derived CDR1 and CDR2 are MNHEY and SVGAGI. The CDR3 runs to 12 residues. V dropped 6 bases and J dropped 6 bases, with 8 bases sitting between them. CDR3 bases: TGTGCCAGCAGGGACAACGCCGGGGAGCTGTTTTTT. Amino acids: CASRDNAGELFF.